These 28 T cell receptor beta chains originate from one sample sequenced in a study of blood T cell repertoires in COVID-19. Clones were sequenced by immunoSEQ multiplex PCR, and TCRdb holds only the in-frame ones, with some missing. The sample holds some 170,000 clones, around 84% seen once. The sequenced material came from peripheral blood. These receptors originate from a man in his forties or fifties with acute or convalescent COVID-19.

The V gene is TRBV28, the J gene TRBJ2-7; D perhaps matches TRBD1 (6 bases). Germline V gene lookup returns CDR1 MDHEN and CDR2 SYDVKM. The V and J ends lost 7 bases and 3 bases respectively, with 22 bases between them. The CDR3 loop spans 16 amino acids. The DNA for the CDR3 is TGTGCCAGCAAATCATGGGGGCGCGGATCTAACTACGAGCAGTACTTC. Translation: CASKSWGRGSNYEQYF.

This sequence joins TRBV19 and TRBJ1-1; TRBD1 aligns across 11 bases. The CDR3 is 14 residues long. Germline assignment: CDR1 LNHDA and CDR2 SQIVND (reference sequence). Trimming took 6 bases from V and 5 from J; bases not matched to a gene: 5. The CDR3 DNA follows: TGTGCCAGTAGGACCGGGACAGGGGGGACTGAAGCTTTCTTT. Translated: CASRTGTGGTEAFF.

This clone was detected only once. The V gene is TRBV12-2, the J gene TRBJ1-1; the table's D gene call, TRBD1, was not cross checked with the DNA. TRBV12-2 is labeled a pseudogene. CDR3 length: 17 residues. CDR3 region: CASRTNRDRVENTEAFF. CDR3 bases: TGTGCAAGTCGTACGAACCGGGACAGGGTCGAGAACACTGAAGCTTTCTTT.

V and J are TRBV5-8 and TRBJ1-1; 9 nucleotides line up with TRBD1. This CDR3 region has 15 residues. CDR1 is SGHTS and CDR2 is YDEGEE in the germline V gene. The J segment lost 3 bases and the V segment lost 5 bases, leaving 8 bases of the junction unmatched. CDR3 amino acids: CASRYRGRGDTEAFF. The CDR3 DNA is TGTGCCAGCAGGTACAGGGGGCGCGGGGACACTGAAGCTTTCTTT. Drawing the rest from reference TRBV5-8 and TRBJ1-1, the complete variable domain is EAGVTQSPTHLIKTRGQQATLRCSPISGHTSVYWYQQALGLGLQFLLWYDEGEERNRGNFPPRFSGRQFPNYSSELNVNALELEDSALYLCASRYRGRGDTEAFFGQGTRLTVV.

The chain joins TRBV19 to TRBJ2-2; 10 nucleotides match TRBD2. Losses at the gene ends were 1 base for V and 6 bases for J; bases not matched to a gene: 5. Per germline, CDR1 LNHDA and CDR2 SQIVND (reference sequence). The CDR3 totals 16 residues. The DNA of the CDR3 is TGTGCCAGTAGTATAGTAGCGGGGGGAGTATCCGGGGAGCTGTTTTTT. Translation gives CASSIVAGGVSGELFF.

The chain employs TRBV5-4 and TRBJ1-6, with 7 positions matching TRBD1. Trimming cost V 5 bases and J 10 bases; bases outside gene matches: 12. Germline loops: CDR1 SGHNT, CDR2 YYREEE (reference sequence). This CDR3 contains 15 residues. The CDR3 DNA is TGTGCCAGCAGAAAACAGGGACAGCCGAACTCACCCCTCCACTTT. It translates to CASRKQGQPNSPLHF.

The rearrangement joins TRBV7-2 to TRBJ1-1; no firm D call. In germline, CDR1 is SGHTA, CDR2 FQGNSA. This CDR3 is built from 13 residues. V shed 2 bases and J shed 5 bases, with 9 bases lying between them. The CDR3 loop is CASSLKRGTEAFF. DNA of the CDR3: TGTGCCAGCAGCTTAAAGCGGGGAACTGAAGCTTTCTTT.

This clone was seen more than once but under ten times. This chain joins TRBV6-2 or TRBV6-3 and TRBJ1-2, with 7 bases fitting TRBD1. Trimming took 6 bases from V and 6 from J; bases not matched to a gene: 13. CDR1 and CDR2 from the germline V gene are MNHEY and SVGEGT. The CDR3 extends over 15 amino acids. This CDR3 is CASSPRSGTVHGYTF. The CDR3 region has the DNA TGTGCCAGCAGCCCCCGCTCCGGGACAGTGCATGGCTACACCTTC.

The chain joins TRBV18 to TRBJ1-1; TRBD1 matches at 9 bases. The CDR3 is 17 residues long. Germline CDR1 is KGHSH and CDR2 is LQKENI. The V segment lost 6 bases and the J segment 6 bases; nucleotides outside the gene matches: 17. The CDR3: CASSLYGPGQGYPEAFF. Written as DNA, the CDR3 is TGTGCCAGCTCCCTCTACGGACCGGGACAGGGATACCCTGAAGCTTTCTTT.

The chain carries TRBV28 and TRBJ2-6; D possibly corresponds to TRBD1 (6 bases). Germline CDR1 is MDHEN and CDR2 is SYDVKM. CDR3 length: 15 residues. Trimming left V 5 bases short and J 2 bases short, with 10 bases between. This CDR3 reads CASSTGLPGANVLTF. Here the CDR3 DNA reads TGTGCCAGCAGTACAGGGCTTCCTGGGGCCAACGTCCTGACTTTC.

The chain links TRBV6-5 to TRBJ1-6, with D tentatively TRBD1 (5 bases). The CDR3 has 16 amino acids. Trimming stripped 4 bases from V and 9 bases from J, with 19 bases between. Germline V CDR1 and CDR2: MNHEY, SVGAGI. Here the CDR3 reads CASSSPVRQPGSPLHF. The CDR3 bases are TGTGCCAGCAGTTCCCCCGTTAGACAGCCCGGTTCACCCCTCCACTTT.

This chain joins TRBV3-1 (or the pseudogene TRBV3-2) and TRBJ1-1, with D unclear. CDR1 is LGHDT and CDR2 is YNNKEL in the germline V gene (reference sequence). The CDR3 is 11 residues long. Trimming pared 2 bases from V and 7 bases from J, leaving 5 bases between. CDR3 nucleotide sequence: TGTGCCAGCAGCCAATCGAGTGAAGCTTTCTTT. It yields the protein CASSQSSEAFF.

The J gene is TRBJ1-5, the V gene TRBV7-2, with D possibly matching TRBD1 (5 bases). CDR1 and CDR2 from the germline V gene are SGHTA and FQGNSA. Trimming shortened V by 3 bases and J by 3 bases, and 9 bases separated the two germline ends. This CDR3 comprises 14 residues. In nucleotides, the CDR3 is TGTGCCAGCAGCTTTGGAGGGGCCAATCAGCCCCAGCATTTT. Amino acid sequence: CASSFGGANQPQHF.

The chain combines TRBV6-5 with TRBJ1-2; a weak D match, TRBD1 (6 bases). Looked up from germline, CDR1 is MNHEY and CDR2 is SVGAGI. The CDR3 length is 15 residues. Trimming took off 7 bases at V and 1 base at J, with 16 bases between the two ends. The CDR3 loop reads CASIKTGTHNYGYTF. The DNA for the CDR3 is TGTGCCAGCATAAAAACCGGGACACATAACTATGGCTACACCTTC.

This chain links TRBV2 with TRBJ1-1; D is unresolved. Germline V CDR1 and CDR2: SNHLY, FYNNEI. The CDR3 has 13 residues. Trimming cost V 6 bases and J 5 bases, with 13 bases left between them. CDR3 DNA sequence: TGTGCCAGCAGAGTCCCTGGGGAGACTGAAGCTTTCTTT. This codes for CASRVPGETEAFF. The full variable domain, completed using reference TRBV2 and TRBJ1-1, is EPEVTQTPSHQVTQMGQEVILRCVPISNHLYFYWYRQILGQKVEFLVSFYNNEISEKSEIFDDQFSVERPDGSNFTLKIRSTKLEDSAMYFCASRVPGETEAFFGQGTRLTVV.

This clone was seen just once. The V gene is TRBV10-3, the J gene TRBJ2-2, with D perhaps TRBD1 (7 bases). Trimming took 0 bases from V and 7 from J, leaving 12 bases between them. Per germline, CDR1 ENHRY and CDR2 SYGVKD. This CDR3 contains 15 residues. CDR3 DNA: TGTGCCATCAGTGAGTCGACAGGGAGGATCGGGGAGCTGTTTTTT. Translation: CAISESTGRIGELFF.

The gene calls are TRBV9 and TRBJ1-3; D not resolved. With 3 bases removed from V and 4 bases from J, the gap between germline ends came to 14 bases. The V gene's germline CDR1 is SGDLS and CDR2 YYNGEE. CDR3 length: 15 amino acids. CDR3: CASSARDTGGNTIYF. As DNA, the CDR3 is TGTGCCAGCAGCGCTCGTGACACGGGAGGAAACACCATATATTTT.

The chain couples TRBV18 to TRBJ1-2; D uncertain. CDR1 is KGHSH, CDR2 LQKENI, per germline. V was pared by 2 bases and J by 6 bases, with 13 bases between. The CDR3 is made up of 14 amino acids. This chain's CDR3 is CASSPRSYPHGYTF. In DNA form, the CDR3 reads TGTGCCAGCTCACCAAGATCCTACCCCCATGGCTACACCTTC.

This clone was recorded only once. V and J are TRBV5-4 and TRBJ2-1, with unresolved D. The germline gives CDR1 SGHNT, CDR2 YYREEE (reference sequence). Trimming stripped 7 bases from V and 4 bases from J, with 18 bases between. This CDR3 has 15 amino acids. The CDR3 sequence: CASYRHVAPYNEQFF. The CDR3, as DNA: TGTGCCAGCTATCGCCATGTGGCCCCTTACAATGAGCAGTTCTTC.

A few counts support this clone. This chain uses TRBV6-1 with TRBJ2-7; no reliable D call. The V gene's germline CDR1 is MNHNS and CDR2 SASEGT. Trimming removed 3 bases from V and 0 bases from J, with 15 bases in between. The CDR3 consists of 16 residues. The CDR3 DNA sequence: TGTGCCAGCAGTGACGCCCAACGTAGTAGCTCCTACGAGCAGTACTTC. Translating it yields CASSDAQRSSSYEQYF.

On this clone: Within the sample, other DNA sequences also encode this same CDR3. J is TRBJ1-6 and V is TRBV6-5; D unresolved. The V gene's germline CDR1 is MNHEY and CDR2 SVGAGI. The CDR3 consists of 12 residues. V was clipped by 2 bases and J by 13 bases, with 9 bases between them. CDR3 sequence: CASSYEGSPLHF. In nucleotides, the CDR3 is TGTGCCAGCAGTTACGAGGGATCGCCCCTCCACTTT.

V gene TRBV7-9 combines with J gene TRBJ2-1; 11 nucleotides line up with TRBD2. Trimming removed 2 bases from V and 3 bases from J; junction bases left unmatched: 3. Germline values: CDR1 SEHNR, CDR2 FQNEAQ (reference sequence). The CDR3 is made up of 16 amino acids. In DNA, the CDR3 is TGTGCCAGCAGCTTAAGACTAGCGGGGAACTACAATGAGCAGTTCTTC. Translating gives CASSLRLAGNYNEQFF.

V usage is TRBV7-3 and J usage is TRBJ1-1, with a weak D call TRBD1 (5 bases). Between the trimmed V and J ends, which lost 2 bases and 4 bases, there was a span of 11 bases. The CDR3 is made up of 14 amino acids. Germline CDR1 SGHTA, CDR2 FQGTGA. The CDR3: CASSLGSGGTEAFF. CDR3 in DNA: TGTGCCAGCAGCTTAGGAAGCGGGGGCACTGAAGCTTTCTTT.

The genes are TRBV27 and TRBJ2-3, with TRBD2 matching 7 bases. The CDR3 extends over 14 amino acids. The V segment lost 4 bases and the J segment 1 base; nucleotides outside the gene matches: 2. Germline V gene data show CDR1 as MNHEY and CDR2 as SMNVEV (reference sequence). CDR3 region: CASSWAGGTDTQYF. As DNA, the CDR3 is TGTGCCAGCAGTTGGGCGGGGGGCACAGATACGCAGTATTTT.

The V gene is TRBV30, the J gene TRBJ1-4; possibly TRBD1 for D (6 bases). V shed 6 bases and J shed 3 bases, with 11 bases lying between them. CDR1 is GTSNPN and CDR2 is SVGIG in the germline V gene (reference sequence). The CDR3 extends over 13 amino acids. CDR3 protein: CACAGDSNEKLFF. The CDR3 DNA follows: TGTGCCTGTGCAGGGGATTCTAATGAAAAACTGTTTTTT.

This chain uses TRBV6-2 or TRBV6-3 with TRBJ2-1, with D perhaps TRBD1 (5 bases). Between the trimmed V and J ends, which lost 6 bases and 6 bases, there was a span of 18 bases. This CDR3 is 15 amino acids long. CDR1 is MNHEY, CDR2 SVGEGT, per germline. The CDR3 reads CASSPRGRVSNEQFF. DNA of the CDR3: TGTGCCAGCAGCCCAAGGGGCAGGGTGAGCAATGAGCAGTTCTTC.

The chain couples TRBV6-1 to TRBJ1-2; 7 positions agree with TRBD1. The CDR3 spans 15 residues. The V gene's germline CDR1 is MNHNS and CDR2 SASEGT. With 2 bases clipped from V and 4 bases from J, the junction kept 7 bases outside the gene matches. The CDR3 loop is CASSEPIWDSYGYTF. CDR3 bases: TGTGCCAGCAGTGAACCAATTTGGGACAGCTATGGCTACACCTTC.

This sequence joins TRBV30 and TRBJ2-3, with 11 bases fitting TRBD2. The germline gives CDR1 GTSNPN, CDR2 SVGIG (reference sequence). After removal of 6 bases from V and 6 bases from J, the junction contained 5 bases not matched to a gene. The CDR3 loop spans 13 amino acids. For the CDR3, the DNA is TGTGCCTGTAGCGGGGGGGCGTGGGATACGCAGTATTTT. Amino acid sequence: CACSGGAWDTQYF.